The 18 T cell receptor beta chains reported below all come from one sample, sequenced in a study of spatial heterogeneity in lung cancer. TCRdb used MiXCR to reprocess the 5' RACE reads, holding one entry per CDR3 protein. The sample holds around 120,000 distinct CDR3 sequences, more than 10% seen once. Described time point: blood at routine non-recurrence follow-up after resection. Sequencing of whole RNA from tumor, nontumor lung or frozen PBMC involved no sorting. The input for sequencing was PBMCs, taken at follow-up. These receptors all come from a male donor with early-stage non-small cell lung cancer.

Comments on this clonotype: Sequence at one end of the junction differs from germline and may be a read error. The chain uses TRBV5-5 and TRBJ2-7; 8 bases align to TRBD1. There are 14 residues in the CDR3. Germline V gene data show CDR1 as SGHKS and CDR2 as YYEKEE (reference sequence). The CDR3 DNA reads TGTGTCAGCACCAACCGGGACAGGAGACACGAGCAGTACTTC. The encoded protein is CVSTNRDRRHEQYF.

This clonotype was counted between two and nine times. V gene TRBV5-1 combines with J gene TRBJ2-3, with no clear D. CDR3 length: 16 amino acids. Germline V gene sequence: CDR1 SGHRS, CDR2 YFSETQ. V was shortened by 0 bases and J by 3 bases, with 14 bases between the two germline ends. The CDR3 bases are TGCGCCAGCAGCTTGGTAGCCGCATCGACAACAGATACGCAGTATTTT. Translated: CASSLVAASTTDTQYF.

This clonotype was recorded a few times. The chain carries TRBV3-1 and TRBJ1-3, with D hard to call. Trimming shortened V by 0 bases and J by 0 bases, and 12 bases separated the two germline ends. CDR3 length: 17 residues. The germline gives CDR1 LGHDT, CDR2 YNNKEL (reference sequence). The CDR3 region is CASSQDSRMYSGNTIYF. Here the CDR3 DNA reads TGTGCCAGCAGCCAAGATAGTCGGATGTACTCTGGAAACACCATATATTTT. The full variable domain, its missing parts supplied by reference TRBV3-1 and TRBJ1-3, is DTAVSQTPKYLVTQMGNDKSIKCEQNLGHDTMYWYKQDSKKFLKIMFSYNNKELIINETVPNRFSPKSPDKAHLNLHINSLELGDSAVYFCASSQDSRMYSGNTIYFGEGSWLTVV.

The chain couples TRBV12-3 or TRBV12-4 to TRBJ2-1; tentatively, D is TRBD1 or TRBD2 (6 bases each). Trimming pared 7 bases from V and 2 bases from J, leaving 12 bases between. The CDR3 loop spans 14 amino acids. In DNA form, the CDR3 reads TGTGCCAGCATGGGGGGCTTAACCTACAATGAGCAGTTCTTC. Translating it yields CASMGGLTYNEQFF.

The chain uses TRBV4-1 and TRBJ2-1, with 10 nucleotides matching TRBD2. CDR1 and CDR2 from the germline V gene are MGHRA and YSYEKL. After removal of 0 bases from V and 13 bases from J, the junction contained 12 bases not matched to a gene. The CDR3 contains 16 residues. The CDR3 coding sequence is TGCGCCAGCAGCCAAGAGCTCACAGCGCTAGCGGGGGCTCAGTTCTTC. Protein: CASSQELTALAGAQFF.

This clonotype was detected a few times. The gene calls are TRBV20-1 and TRBJ1-5; 7 bases are shared with TRBD1. CDR1 and CDR2 (germline): DFQATT, SNEGSKA (reference sequence). Trimming cost V 4 bases and J 3 bases; bases outside gene matches: 6. CDR3 size: 14 residues. The CDR3 DNA reads as TGCAGTGCTAACAGGGGACAGCCCAATCAGCCCCAGCATTTT. As protein: CSANRGQPNQPQHF.

This clonotype was found a few times. The chain joins TRBV7-6 to TRBJ2-2, with a weak D call TRBD2 (5 bases). The CDR3 extends over 14 amino acids. V gave up 7 bases and J gave up 3 bases, with 12 bases separating them. Germline V CDR1 and CDR2: SGHVS, FNYEAQ. In nucleotides, the CDR3 is TGTGCCAGCACCATTGGACTCCACACCGGGGAGCTGTTTTTT. It yields the protein CASTIGLHTGELFF.

This clonotype was detected only a few times. The chain links TRBV5-1 to TRBJ1-1; a possible D gene is TRBD1 (6 bases). Germline CDR1 and CDR2: SGHRS and YFSETQ. The CDR3 has 15 residues. The ends were cut back, 2 bases at V and 0 bases at J, with 11 bases in the middle. DNA for the CDR3: TGCGCCAGCAGCTTTGGGGGCACTATGAACACTGAAGCTTTCTTT. It encodes CASSFGGTMNTEAFF.

The rearrangement links TRBV11-3 to TRBJ1-6, with unresolved D. This CDR3 has 14 amino acids. V dropped 3 bases and J dropped 6 bases, with 9 bases sitting between them. Germline CDR1 SGHNT, CDR2 YENEEA. CDR3 coding DNA: TGTGCCAGCAGCTTCAATCGCTTTAATTCACCCCTCCACTTT. Protein product: CASSFNRFNSPLHF.

In its sample, this clonotype was seen many times. The V call is TRBV3-1, the J call TRBJ1-1; a possible D gene is TRBD1 (6 bases). CDR1 LGHDT and CDR2 YNNKEL come from the germline V gene (reference sequence). This CDR3 is 12 amino acids long. V was trimmed by 1 base and J by 10 bases, leaving 10 bases between them. The chain's CDR3 is CASSQGTARAFF. CDR3 nucleotide sequence: TGTGCCAGCAGCCAAGGGACAGCTCGAGCTTTCTTT.

This clonotype was found a few times. The chain combines TRBV27 with TRBJ2-3, with TRBD2 identical over 8 bases. J lost 4 bases, V lost 5 bases, and 2 bases had no gene match. The V gene's germline CDR1 is MNHEY and CDR2 SMNVEV (reference sequence). The CDR3 contains 13 residues. CDR3 sequence: CASSGLAADTQYF. The CDR3 DNA follows: TGTGCCAGCAGTGGACTAGCAGCAGATACGCAGTATTTT.

This clonotype appeared many times. The rearrangement links TRBV29-1 to TRBJ1-1; TRBD1 agrees at 7 bases. V was clipped by 4 bases and J by 5 bases; unmatched bases: 7. Germline assignment: CDR1 SQVTM and CDR2 ANQGSEA. The CDR3 has 13 amino acids. The chain's CDR3 is CSVVRRGRTEAFF. CDR3 nucleotides: TGCAGCGTTGTTCGGAGGGGGCGGACTGAAGCTTTCTTT. The full variable domain, rest sourced from reference TRBV29-1 and TRBJ1-1, is SAVISQKPSRDICQRGTSLTIQCQVDSQVTMMFWYRQQPGQSLTLIATANQGSEATYESGFVIDKFPISRPNLTFSTLTVSNMSPEDSSIYLCSVVRRGRTEAFFGQGTRLTVV.

The chain has TRBV6-1 and TRBJ1-5; D uncertain. V lost 0 bases, J lost 4 bases, and 7 bases lay in between. The germline CDR1 and CDR2 sequences are MNHNS and SASEGT. This CDR3 contains 14 residues. The CDR3 nucleotides read TGTGCCAGCAGTGAAGCGAGGTCAAATCAGCCCCAGCATTTT. Its translation: CASSEARSNQPQHF.

This clonotype was detected many times. J is TRBJ1-2 and V is TRBV5-1; TRBD1 agrees at 8 bases. V gave up 5 bases and J gave up 4 bases; unmatched junction bases: 4. This CDR3 comprises 13 residues. Looked up from germline, CDR1 is SGHRS and CDR2 is YFSETQ. CDR3 bases: TGCGCCAGCAGTTCCGGACAGGGCTATGGCTACACCTTC. This gives the protein CASSSGQGYGYTF.

This clonotype came up a few times. This sequence joins TRBV9 and TRBJ1-6; 7 positions agree with TRBD1. Germline trimming cut 5 bases from V and 6 bases from J; bases unmatched to any gene: 11. The CDR3 runs 16 residues. Germline assignment: CDR1 SGDLS and CDR2 YYNGEE. The CDR3 coding sequence is TGTGCCAGCAGTCCCGCGGAGGGACAGAGTAATTCACCCCTCCACTTT. Amino acids: CASSPAEGQSNSPLHF.

V is TRBV6-2 or TRBV6-3 and J is TRBJ2-3, with unresolved D. The CDR3 is made up of 15 amino acids. The ends were cut back, 6 bases at V and 2 bases at J, with 15 bases in the middle. Germline CDR1 MNHEY, CDR2 SVGEGT. This CDR3 reads CASRNGPYVTDTQYF. CDR3 sequence (DNA): TGTGCCAGCAGGAACGGGCCCTATGTCACAGATACGCAGTATTTT.

This chain links TRBV28 with TRBJ1-1; 9 positions match TRBD1. With V trimmed by 5 bases and J by 2 bases, 9 bases remained unmatched. The CDR3 loop spans 16 amino acids. CDR1 MDHEN and CDR2 SYDVKM come from the germline V gene. The CDR3 nucleotides are TGTGCCAGCAGTAATAGACAGGGGGGATTAAACACTGAAGCTTTCTTT. Translation gives CASSNRQGGLNTEAFF.

This clonotype was observed a few times. J is TRBJ2-3 and V is TRBV12-5; D might be TRBD1 (6 bases). The V end was cut by 9 bases, the J end by 3 bases, with 13 bases between. The CDR3 spans 13 residues. Per the germline V gene, CDR1 is LGHNT and CDR2 is FRNRAP. The CDR3 reads CASAWGRTDTQYF. Written as DNA, the CDR3 is TGTGCTAGCGCTTGGGGGCGAACAGATACGCAGTATTTT.